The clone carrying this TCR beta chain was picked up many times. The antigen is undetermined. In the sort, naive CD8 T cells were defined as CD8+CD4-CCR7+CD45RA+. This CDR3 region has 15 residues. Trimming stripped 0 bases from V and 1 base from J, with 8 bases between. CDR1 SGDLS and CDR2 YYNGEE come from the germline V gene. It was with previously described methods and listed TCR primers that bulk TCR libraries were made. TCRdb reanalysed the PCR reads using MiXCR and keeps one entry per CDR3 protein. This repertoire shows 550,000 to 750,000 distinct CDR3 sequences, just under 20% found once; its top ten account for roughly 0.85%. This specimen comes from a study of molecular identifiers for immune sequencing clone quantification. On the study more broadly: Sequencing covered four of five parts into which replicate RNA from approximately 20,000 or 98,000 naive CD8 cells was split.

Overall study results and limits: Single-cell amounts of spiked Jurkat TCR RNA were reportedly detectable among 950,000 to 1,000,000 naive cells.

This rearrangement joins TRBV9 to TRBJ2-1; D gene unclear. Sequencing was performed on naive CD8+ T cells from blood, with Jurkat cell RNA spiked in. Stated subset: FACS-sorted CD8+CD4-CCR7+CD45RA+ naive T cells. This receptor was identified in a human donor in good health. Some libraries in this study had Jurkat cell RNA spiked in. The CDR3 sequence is CASSVDSVSYNEQFF. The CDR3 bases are TGTGCCAGCAGCGTAGATTCCGTGTCCTACAATGAGCAGTTCTTC.